A selection of T cell receptor beta chains follows, all from one sample in a study of CD8+CD57+ T cells in acquired aplastic anemia. TCRdb passed the reads through MiXCR, listing each CDR3 protein once. The data contain hundreds of thousands of distinct CDR3 sequences, roughly 53% of them seen just once; the ten biggest clones take up roughly 1.2%. Material: sorted CD4+, CD8+, or CD8+CD57+ T cells (not recorded which) from PBMCs. The receptors stem from a human donor with aplastic anemia. Both conserved end residues are part of each CDR3. D genes are given only for firm matches. Size is stated for part of the rows, as once, few or many counts, or as a class when the clone is expanded.

j_call: TRBJ2-5; clone_size: many; d_call: TRBD2; cdr3_length: 15; v_call: TRBV20-1; cdr3_aa: CSARGLAGVVETQYF; cdr3_nt: TGCAGTGCTAGGGGACTAGCGGGAGTAGTCGAGACCCAGTACTTC
j_call: TRBJ2-1; clone_size: many; d_call: TRBD2; cdr3_length: 15; v_call: TRBV7-3; cdr3_aa: CASSQSGGAYNEQFF; cdr3_nt: TGTGCCAGCAGCCAAAGCGGGGGGGCCTACAATGAGCAGTTCTTC
j_call: TRBJ2-2; clone_size: few; d_call: TRBD2; cdr3_length: 16; v_call: TRBV7-8; cdr3_aa: CASSLAFGGARGELFF; cdr3_nt: TGTGCCAGCAGCTTAGCGTTCGGGGGGGCCAGGGGGGAGCTGTTTTTT
j_call: TRBJ2-3; clone_size: .; d_call: TRBD2; cdr3_length: 19; v_call: TRBV7-9; cdr3_aa: CASSLAAGTSGWGTDTQYF; cdr3_nt: TGTGCCAGCAGCTTAGCAGCGGGGACTAGCGGGTGGGGCACAGATACGCAGTATTTT
j_call: TRBJ1-1; clone_size: .; d_call: .; cdr3_length: 15; v_call: TRBV7-9; cdr3_aa: CASSPGTGFNTEAFF; cdr3_nt: TGTGCCAGCAGTCCAGGCACAGGTTTTAACACTGAAGCTTTCTTT
j_call: TRBJ2-7; clone_size: .; d_call: .; cdr3_length: 14; v_call: TRBV6-6; cdr3_aa: CASISPGGAYEQYF; cdr3_nt: TGTGCCAGCATCTCACCAGGGGGGGCCTACGAGCAGTACTTC
j_call: TRBJ2-7; clone_size: many; d_call: .; cdr3_length: 15; v_call: TRBV2; cdr3_aa: CASTRSLQGTYEQYF; cdr3_nt: TGTGCCAGCACCAGATCCCTTCAGGGCACCTACGAGCAGTACTTC
j_call: TRBJ2-7; clone_size: .; d_call: .; cdr3_length: 14; v_call: TRBV5-1; cdr3_aa: CASSLDGSVYEQYF; cdr3_nt: TGCGCCAGCAGCTTGGATGGCAGTGTCTACGAGCAGTACTTC
j_call: TRBJ2-2; clone_size: .; d_call: .; cdr3_length: 15; v_call: TRBV19; cdr3_aa: CASNHRAIGTGELFF; cdr3_nt: TGTGCCAGTAACCACAGGGCTATTGGCACCGGGGAGCTGTTTTTT
j_call: TRBJ2-3; clone_size: many; d_call: TRBD2; cdr3_length: 16; v_call: TRBV20-1; cdr3_aa: CSARPPLAGLTDTQYF; cdr3_nt: TGCAGTGCTAGACCTCCCCTAGCGGGACTCACAGATACGCAGTATTTT
j_call: TRBJ2-3; clone_size: many; d_call: .; cdr3_length: 16; v_call: TRBV6-4; cdr3_aa: CASSDSSRGGTDTQYF; cdr3_nt: TGTGCCAGCAGTGACTCGAGTCGAGGGGGCACAGATACGCAGTATTTT
j_call: TRBJ1-3; clone_size: .; d_call: .; cdr3_length: 17; v_call: TRBV7-2; cdr3_aa: CASSSYGGSNSGNTIYF; cdr3_nt: TGTGCCAGCAGCTCCTACGGCGGTTCAAACTCTGGAAACACCATATATTTT
j_call: TRBJ1-2; clone_size: .; d_call: .; cdr3_length: 15; v_call: TRBV19; cdr3_aa: CASIGPVGANYGYTF; cdr3_nt: TGTGCCAGTATTGGACCGGTCGGAGCTAACTATGGCTACACCTTC
j_call: TRBJ1-1; clone_size: .; d_call: .; cdr3_length: 11; v_call: TRBV19; cdr3_aa: CASSIDTEAFF; cdr3_nt: TGTGCCAGTAGTATAGACACTGAAGCTTTCTTT
j_call: TRBJ2-7; clone_size: many; d_call: .; cdr3_length: 14; v_call: TRBV5-6; cdr3_aa: CASSQLSIAYEQYF; cdr3_nt: TGTGCCAGCAGCCAACTATCAATAGCCTACGAGCAGTACTTC
j_call: TRBJ2-2; clone_size: .; d_call: .; cdr3_length: 15; v_call: TRBV12-3/TRBV12-4; cdr3_aa: CASGTRRRGNNELFF; cdr3_nt: TGTGCCAGCGGTACGCGGAGAAGGGGGAACAATGAGCTGTTTTTT
j_call: TRBJ2-5; clone_size: .; d_call: .; cdr3_length: 13; v_call: TRBV19; cdr3_aa: CASSIGVKETQYF; cdr3_nt: TGTGCCAGTAGTATTGGGGTGAAAGAGACCCAGTACTTC
j_call: TRBJ1-2; clone_size: .; d_call: .; cdr3_length: 12; v_call: TRBV2; cdr3_aa: CVSRREQGGYTF; cdr3_nt: TGTGTCAGCAGGAGGGAACAAGGAGGCTACACCTTC
j_call: TRBJ2-1; clone_size: .; d_call: .; cdr3_length: 13; v_call: TRBV2; cdr3_aa: CASRPGTELEQFF; cdr3_nt: TGTGCCAGCAGGCCCGGGACTGAGTTGGAGCAGTTCTTC
j_call: TRBJ1-4; clone_size: .; d_call: TRBD1; cdr3_length: 16; v_call: TRBV5-1; cdr3_aa: CASSPGQLGANEKLFF; cdr3_nt: TGCGCCAGCAGCCCGGGACAGCTGGGGGCTAATGAAAAACTGTTTTTT
j_call: TRBJ2-7; clone_size: few; d_call: .; cdr3_length: 14; v_call: TRBV10-3; cdr3_aa: CASRSDPVDHEQYF; cdr3_nt: TGTGCCAGTCGTAGCGACCCGGTGGACCACGAGCAGTACTTC
j_call: TRBJ2-1; clone_size: .; d_call: TRBD2; cdr3_length: 14; v_call: TRBV2; cdr3_aa: CASSGELAGSEQFF; cdr3_nt: TGTGCCAGCAGTGGCGAACTAGCGGGAAGTGAGCAGTTCTTC
j_call: TRBJ2-2; clone_size: .; d_call: .; cdr3_length: 14; v_call: TRBV7-8; cdr3_aa: CASSLGVGVGELFF; cdr3_nt: TGTGCCAGCAGCTTGGGGGTGGGTGTAGGGGAGCTGTTTTTT
j_call: TRBJ2-7; clone_size: few; d_call: .; cdr3_length: 12; v_call: TRBV2; cdr3_aa: CASNTGRVEQYF; cdr3_nt: TGTGCCAGCAATACGGGCAGGGTCGAGCAGTACTTC
j_call: TRBJ2-7; clone_size: once; d_call: .; cdr3_length: 14; v_call: TRBV28; cdr3_aa: CASSRRGDLREQYF; cdr3_nt: TGTGCCAGCAGCAGAAGGGGGGATCTACGTGAGCAGTACTTC
j_call: TRBJ2-3; clone_size: .; d_call: .; cdr3_length: 13; v_call: TRBV10-3; cdr3_aa: CASGLPGTDTRYF; cdr3_nt: TGTGCCAGCGGACTACCTGGCACAGATACGCGGTATTTT
j_call: TRBJ2-1; clone_size: many; d_call: TRBD2; cdr3_length: 16; v_call: TRBV5-8; cdr3_aa: CASSLRGGGSYNEQFF; cdr3_nt: TGTGCCAGCAGTCTGCGGGGGGGCGGATCCTACAATGAGCAGTTCTTC
j_call: TRBJ2-7; clone_size: many; d_call: TRBD1; cdr3_length: 13; v_call: TRBV12-3/TRBV12-4; cdr3_aa: CASSPGQGYEQYF; cdr3_nt: TGTGCCAGCAGTCCCGGACAGGGCTACGAGCAGTACTTC